The rows below give T cell receptor beta chains drawn from one sample of a study of cytomegalovirus exposure and HLA in healthy donors. Only in-frame clones appear in the TCRdb table, and some are missing; sequencing was by immunoSEQ multiplex PCR. The sample has 130,000 or so clones, approximately 80% seen once. The specimen was PBMCs. The receptors were sampled from a woman under 30 in good health and CMV-seronegative. CDR3s include the opening cysteine and the closing phenylalanine or tryptophan. D genes are given only for firm matches. Size is stated for part of the rows, as once, few or many counts, or as a class when the clone is expanded.

TRBJ2-7 TRBV29-1 TRBD1 NA CSVVGQGYEQYF TGCAGCGTTGTGGGACAGGGCTACGAGCAGTACTTC
TRBJ2-7 TRBV11-2 TRBD2 NA CASSHPGLAGAEQYF TGTGCCAGCAGCCACCCGGGGCTAGCGGGAGCCGAGCAGTACTTC
TRBJ1-1 TRBV27 NA NA CASSFGLGARAFF TGTGCCAGCAGTTTCGGCTTGGGGGCGCGGGCTTTCTTT
TRBJ2-1 TRBV30 NA few CAWRFSSYNEQFF TGTGCCTGGAGGTTCAGCTCCTACAATGAGCAGTTCTTC
TRBJ2-7 TRBV5-1 TRBD2 NA CASSFGGGYEQYF TGCGCCAGCAGCTTTGGGGGGGGTTACGAGCAGTACTTC
TRBJ2-1 TRBV9 NA NA CASSVEAYRVMVEYNEQFF TGTGCCAGCAGCGTCGAGGCCTACAGGGTAATGGTCGAGTACAATGAGCAGTTCTTC
TRBJ1-5 TRBV7-2 NA NA CASSLSGSQPQHF TGTGCCAGCAGCTTAAGCGGCTCCCAGCCCCAGCATTTT
TRBJ2-1 TRBV5-4 NA NA CASSLGGAGSYNEQFF TGTGCCAGCAGCTTGGGTGGCGCGGGCTCCTACAATGAGCAGTTCTTC
TRBJ2-2 TRBV30 NA NA CAWSVPRGGIIGELFF TGTGCCTGGAGTGTCCCCCGAGGGGGTATAATCGGGGAGCTGTTTTTT
TRBJ2-3 TRBV6-4 NA NA CASSGQAGGTDTQYF TGTGCCAGCAGTGGACAGGCGGGAGGCACAGATACGCAGTATTTT
TRBJ2-1 TRBV6-5 TRBD2 NA CASSYSNGRGQFF TGTGCCAGCAGTTACTCGAATGGGAGGGGGCAGTTCTTC
TRBJ2-5 TRBV6-1 TRBD2 NA CATWGLAGASETQYF TGTGCCACGTGGGGACTAGCGGGAGCTTCCGAGACCCAGTACTTC
TRBJ1-4 TRBV2 TRBD1 NA CASSDWTGGEEKLFF TGTGCCAGCAGTGATTGGACAGGGGGCGAGGAAAAACTGTTTTTT
TRBJ2-7 TRBV9 NA once CASSVDVQVYEQYF TGTGCCAGCAGCGTAGATGTGCAGGTCTACGAGCAGTACTTC
TRBJ1-1 TRBV7-8 NA NA CASSLEANTEAFF TGTGCCAGCAGCTTAGAAGCGAACACTGAAGCTTTCTTT
TRBJ2-1 TRBV9 TRBD2 NA CASSISGREYNEQFF TGTGCCAGCAGCATCAGCGGGAGGGAGTACAATGAGCAGTTCTTC
TRBJ2-7 TRBV5-6 TRBD2 NA CASRRREEYEQYF TGTGCCAGCAGACGGCGGGAGGAGTACGAGCAGTACTTC
TRBJ1-1 TRBV29-1 TRBD1 NA CSGGQGVKTEAFF TGCAGCGGGGGACAGGGGGTAAAAACTGAAGCTTTCTTT
TRBJ1-1 TRBV6-1 TRBD1 NA CASSGDRGTEAFF TGTGCCAGCAGTGGGGACAGGGGTACTGAAGCTTTCTTT
TRBJ2-2 TRBV30 NA once CAWTPPGRSSNTGELFF TGTGCCTGGACCCCTCCGGGAAGGTCCTCGAACACCGGGGAGCTGTTTTTT
TRBJ1-1 TRBV7-9 NA few CASSLNAGIGDTEAFF TGTGCCAGCAGCTTAAATGCTGGAATAGGGGACACTGAAGCTTTCTTT
TRBJ2-7 TRBV7-2 TRBD2 NA CASSSTSGRPYEQYF TGTGCCAGCAGCTCCACTAGCGGGAGACCTTACGAGCAGTACTTC
TRBJ1-2 TRBV18 TRBD1 NA CASSPGTGANYGYTF TGTGCCAGCTCACCCGGGACAGGGGCTAACTATGGCTACACCTTC
TRBJ2-1 TRBV5-1 TRBD2 NA CASSLGTSGDEQFF TGCGCCAGCAGCTTAGGGACTAGCGGAGATGAGCAGTTCTTC
TRBJ2-7 TRBV6-1 NA NA CASRGGATYEQYF TGTGCCAGCAGAGGAGGGGCTACCTACGAGCAGTACTTC
TRBJ2-7 TRBV30 NA once CAWSGSYGPEQYF TGTGCCTGGAGTGGCAGTTATGGGCCCGAGCAGTACTTC
TRBJ1-2 TRBV27 NA few CTYRGEPPYGYTF TGTACCTATCGGGGGGAGCCTCCCTATGGCTACACCTTC
TRBJ2-2 TRBV19 NA NA CASSIDRYRANTGELFF TGTGCCAGTAGTATAGATCGGTACAGGGCGAACACCGGGGAGCTGTTTTTT
TRBJ1-5 TRBV7-8 NA NA CASSLGANSNQPQHF TGTGCCAGCAGCTTGGGAGCGAATAGCAATCAGCCCCAGCATTTT
TRBJ2-7 TRBV7-9 TRBD2 few CASTPVGGAYEQYF TGTGCCAGCACCCCGGTTGGGGGGGCCTACGAGCAGTACTTC
TRBJ2-3 TRBV13 NA NA CASSLDQTDTQYF TGTGCCAGCAGCTTAGATCAGACAGATACGCAGTATTTT